The clone carrying this TCR beta chain was seen only once. This PCR relied on a set of 60 Vbeta primers and 13 Jbeta primers. Clones were sequenced by immunoSEQ multiplex PCR, and TCRdb holds only the in-frame ones, with some missing. The table lists over 150,000 clones, 65% to 80% of them singletons, with about 4.5% in the top ten. This entry belongs to a study of cytomegalovirus exposure and HLA in healthy donors. The source material was PBMCs. The clonotype originates from a man in his forties in good health and CMV-seronegative.

This CDR3 reads CASSYSPQRGGIEQYF. CDR3 nucleotide sequence: TGTGCCAGCAGTTACTCCCCCCAGCGGGGGGGCATCGAGCAGTACTTC. V is TRBV6-6 and J is TRBJ2-5, with 10 bases aligning to TRBD2. Near its end, the DNA agrees better with TRBJ2-7, so the J call may be wrong. Germline CDR1 reads MNHNY; CDR2 reads SVGAGI (reference sequence). The CDR3 contains 16 residues.